A selection of T cell receptor beta chains follows, all from one sample in a study of T-cell memory formation after mild COVID-19. TCRdb analysed the 5' RACE reads with MiXCR anew, one entry per CDR3 protein. The sample includes some 600,000 distinct CDR3 sequences, around a sixth of them seen just once. The sequenced sample consisted of PBMCs or a T cell subset sorted from them (not recorded which). These receptor sequences come from an adult woman who had mild COVID-19 (a few samples of this study predate the infection). Cell type and time point are not known. CDR3s include the opening cysteine and the closing phenylalanine or tryptophan. The order of the fields is clone size, V gene, J gene, D gene, CDR3 protein, CDR3 DNA. D genes are given only for firm matches. The size entry is marked missing in some rows and otherwise reads once, few, many or a size class.

size: few
V: TRBV10-3
J: TRBJ2-3
D: .
CDR3: CAISESGSTDTQYF
DNA: TGTGCCATCAGTGAGTCCGGTAGCACGGATACGCAGTATTTT

size: many
V: TRBV12-3/TRBV12-4
J: TRBJ1-6
D: .
CDR3: CASSFGGSPLHF
DNA: TGTGCCAGCAGTTTCGGGGGAAGTCCCCTCCACTTT

size: few
V: TRBV9
J: TRBJ2-5
D: .
CDR3: CASSVGQITGGGKETQYF
DNA: TGTGCCAGCAGCGTAGGCCAAATAACAGGTGGGGGCAAGGAGACCCAGTACTTC

size: few
V: TRBV5-1
J: TRBJ2-7
D: TRBD1
CDR3: CASSLDGTERYEQYF
DNA: TGCGCCAGCAGCTTGGATGGGACAGAGCGTTACGAGCAGTACTTC

size: few
V: TRBV6-2/TRBV6-3
J: TRBJ2-7
D: .
CDR3: CATSEGPGYEQYF
DNA: TGTGCCACATCAGAGGGTCCCGGCTACGAGCAGTACTTC

size: many
V: TRBV30
J: TRBJ1-3
D: .
CDR3: CAWSVGISGNTIYF
DNA: TGTGCCTGGAGTGTTGGAATCTCTGGAAACACCATATATTTT

size: few
V: TRBV5-1
J: TRBJ1-1
D: TRBD1
CDR3: CASSHRTGGNRVAFF
DNA: TGCGCCAGCAGCCACAGGACAGGGGGCAACCGGGTAGCTTTCTTT

size: .
V: TRBV5-4
J: TRBJ2-7
D: .
CDR3: CASSVGADYEQYF
DNA: TGTGCCAGCAGCGTAGGGGCAGACTACGAGCAGTACTTC

size: few
V: TRBV19
J: TRBJ1-2
D: .
CDR3: CASNFGPPSDYTF
DNA: TGTGCCAGTAACTTCGGGCCGCCATCCGACTACACCTTC

size: .
V: TRBV29-1
J: TRBJ2-6
D: .
CDR3: CSVGGPAGANVLTF
DNA: TGCAGCGTTGGAGGCCCAGCTGGGGCCAACGTCCTGACTTTC

size: .
V: TRBV7-2
J: TRBJ1-1
D: .
CDR3: CASSLGTVRNTEAFF
DNA: TGTGCCAGCAGCTTAGGGACAGTCAGAAACACTGAAGCTTTCTTT

size: .
V: TRBV5-4
J: TRBJ1-3
D: .
CDR3: CASSRDGSNTIYF
DNA: TGTGCCAGCAGCCGGGACGGGTCTAACACCATATATTTT

size: once
V: TRBV20-1
J: TRBJ1-6
D: .
CDR3: CSARDYYVSGGNSPLHF
DNA: TGCAGTGCTAGAGATTATTACGTCTCGGGTGGGAATTCACCCCTCCACTTT

size: .
V: TRBV20-1
J: TRBJ1-5
D: .
CDR3: CSARENLNQPQHF
DNA: TGCAGTGCTAGGGAGAACCTCAATCAGCCCCAGCATTTT

size: few
V: TRBV12-3/TRBV12-4
J: TRBJ2-1
D: TRBD1
CDR3: CASSDRVSNNEQFF
DNA: TGTGCCAGCAGTGACAGGGTTTCGAACAATGAGCAGTTCTTC

size: .
V: TRBV11-2
J: TRBJ2-3
D: .
CDR3: CASSLAWTGDTQYF
DNA: TGTGCCAGCAGCTTAGCTTGGACTGGGGATACGCAGTATTTT

size: many
V: TRBV20-1
J: TRBJ2-7
D: TRBD1
CDR3: CSARPLRTGDSYEQYF
DNA: TGCAGTGCTAGACCCCTAAGGACAGGAGATTCCTACGAGCAGTACTTC

size: few
V: TRBV5-6
J: TRBJ2-7
D: .
CDR3: CASSLDVLGFYEQYF
DNA: TGTGCCAGCAGCTTGGACGTTTTGGGGTTCTACGAGCAGTACTTC

size: .
V: TRBV19
J: TRBJ1-1
D: .
CDR3: CASSIVGQIRTEAFF
DNA: TGTGCCAGTAGTATTGTGGGACAAATCCGCACTGAAGCTTTCTTT

size: .
V: TRBV5-1
J: TRBJ2-3
D: TRBD2
CDR3: CASSRTSGVTDTQYF
DNA: TGCGCCAGCAGCAGGACTAGCGGGGTAACAGATACGCAGTATTTT

size: .
V: TRBV29-1
J: TRBJ2-7
D: .
CDR3: CSVSGLPVDEQYF
DNA: TGCAGCGTCTCGGGACTCCCTGTGGACGAGCAGTACTTC

size: .
V: TRBV27
J: TRBJ2-7
D: TRBD1
CDR3: CASSIGPPGQGYEQYF
DNA: TGTGCCAGCAGCATAGGGCCTCCGGGACAGGGATACGAGCAGTACTTC

size: .
V: TRBV3-1
J: TRBJ2-3
D: TRBD2
CDR3: CASSQTSGLDTQYF
DNA: TGTGCCAGCAGCCAGACTAGCGGATTGGATACGCAGTATTTT

size: .
V: TRBV6-5
J: TRBJ2-2
D: .
CDR3: CASSYQGPHGELFF
DNA: TGTGCCAGCAGTTATCAAGGGCCTCACGGGGAGCTGTTTTTT

size: .
V: TRBV11-2
J: TRBJ1-6
D: .
CDR3: CASSPQVGGNSPLHF
DNA: TGTGCCAGCAGTCCTCAGGTCGGTGGAAATTCACCCCTCCACTTT

size: .
V: TRBV25-1
J: TRBJ2-3
D: TRBD1
CDR3: CASTRGGDRLTDTQYF
DNA: TGTGCCAGCACTAGGGGCGGGGACAGGCTCACAGATACGCAGTATTTT

size: few
V: TRBV6-5
J: TRBJ1-1
D: TRBD1
CDR3: CASSRYDRVWAFF
DNA: TGTGCCAGCAGTAGATACGACAGGGTTTGGGCTTTCTTT

size: few
V: TRBV12-3/TRBV12-4
J: TRBJ1-5
D: .
CDR3: CASSLGHSGQLNQPQHF
DNA: TGTGCCAGCAGTTTAGGGCATAGTGGACAGCTTAATCAGCCCCAGCATTTT

size: .
V: TRBV7-2
J: TRBJ2-1
D: TRBD2
CDR3: CASSFLSSGTSARSYNEQFF
DNA: TGTGCCAGCAGCTTTCTATCCTCCGGGACTAGCGCCCGCTCCTACAATGAGCAGTTCTTC

size: .
V: TRBV4-1
J: TRBJ1-1
D: TRBD1
CDR3: CASSQVNRGNTEAFF
DNA: TGCGCCAGCAGCCAAGTCAACAGGGGGAACACTGAAGCTTTCTTT

size: .
V: TRBV11-2
J: TRBJ2-1
D: TRBD1
CDR3: CASSLSGTGFLNEQFF
DNA: TGTGCCAGCAGCTTGAGTGGGACAGGGTTTCTCAATGAGCAGTTCTTC

size: many
V: TRBV15
J: TRBJ2-2
D: .
CDR3: CATSGANTGELFF
DNA: TGTGCCACCAGCGGGGCGAACACCGGGGAGCTGTTTTTT

size: few
V: TRBV7-2
J: TRBJ2-7
D: .
CDR3: CASSQSGEVDEQYF
DNA: TGTGCCAGCAGCCAAAGCGGAGAGGTTGACGAGCAGTACTTC

size: many
V: TRBV18
J: TRBJ1-1
D: .
CDR3: CASSPGIARGGYTEAFF
DNA: TGTGCCAGCTCACCAGGCATTGCTAGGGGAGGGTACACTGAAGCTTTCTTT

size: few
V: TRBV3-1
J: TRBJ2-1
D: .
CDR3: CASSQDRARLIYNEQFF
DNA: TGTGCCAGCAGCCAAGACCGTGCACGTCTGATCTACAATGAGCAGTTCTTC

size: .
V: TRBV13
J: TRBJ2-7
D: TRBD1
CDR3: CASSLRDRGLEQYF
DNA: TGTGCCAGCAGCCTCCGGGACAGGGGGCTTGAGCAGTACTTC

size: few
V: TRBV9
J: TRBJ2-2
D: TRBD1
CDR3: CASSDNPGQGFTGELFF
DNA: TGTGCCAGCAGCGACAACCCGGGACAGGGGTTTACCGGGGAGCTGTTTTTT

size: .
V: TRBV27
J: TRBJ2-7
D: .
CDR3: CASSLSGRGFTYEQYF
DNA: TGTGCCAGCAGTTTATCTGGTAGGGGATTTACCTACGAGCAGTACTTC

size: .
V: TRBV6-1
J: TRBJ1-1
D: .
CDR3: CASSEDRIWGNTEAFF
DNA: TGTGCCAGCAGTGAAGACAGGATATGGGGGAACACTGAAGCTTTCTTT

size: .
V: TRBV3-1
J: TRBJ2-2
D: .
CDR3: CASRGRGTGELFF
DNA: TGTGCCAGCCGCGGCAGAGGAACCGGGGAGCTGTTTTTT

size: .
V: TRBV19
J: TRBJ2-3
D: .
CDR3: CASRKGTSTDTQYF
DNA: TGTGCCAGTAGAAAGGGGACTAGCACAGATACGCAGTATTTT

size: few
V: TRBV6-5
J: TRBJ2-1
D: .
CDR3: CASSLRMGREQFF
DNA: TGTGCCAGCAGTCTTCGTATGGGGCGAGAGCAGTTCTTC

size: .
V: TRBV11-2
J: TRBJ2-1
D: TRBD2
CDR3: CASSLRLAGGEQFF
DNA: TGTGCCAGCAGCCTAAGACTAGCGGGAGGGGAGCAGTTCTTC

size: .
V: TRBV19
J: TRBJ1-1
D: TRBD1
CDR3: CASSLGQGVAFF
DNA: TGTGCCAGTAGCCTCGGACAGGGTGTGGCTTTCTTT

size: .
V: TRBV5-1
J: TRBJ2-3
D: .
CDR3: CASSPGSGTDTQYF
DNA: TGCGCCAGCAGTCCGGGGAGTGGCACAGATACGCAGTATTTT